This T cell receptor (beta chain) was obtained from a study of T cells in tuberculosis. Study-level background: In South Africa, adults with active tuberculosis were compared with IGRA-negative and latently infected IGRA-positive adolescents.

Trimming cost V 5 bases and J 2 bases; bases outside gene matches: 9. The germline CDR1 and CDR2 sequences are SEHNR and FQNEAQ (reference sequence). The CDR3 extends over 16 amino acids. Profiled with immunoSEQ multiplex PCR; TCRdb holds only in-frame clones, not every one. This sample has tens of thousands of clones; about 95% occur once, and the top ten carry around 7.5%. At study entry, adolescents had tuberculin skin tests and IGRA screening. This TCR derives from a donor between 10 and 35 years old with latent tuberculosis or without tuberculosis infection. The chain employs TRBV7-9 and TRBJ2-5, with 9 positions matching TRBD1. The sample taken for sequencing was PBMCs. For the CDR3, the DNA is TGTGCCAGCAGCACCGACCACGGGACAGGGCAAGAGACCCAGTACTTC. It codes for CASSTDHGTGQETQYF.